This T cell receptor beta chain comes out of a study of T cell changes during pregnancy in multiple sclerosis. Only in-frame clones appear in the TCRdb table, and some are missing; sequencing was by immunoSEQ multiplex PCR. The sample records around 100,000 clones, around 92% being singletons. This clone has just a few counts. Germline assignment: CDR1 SNHLY and CDR2 FYNNEI. V was trimmed by 6 bases and J by 8 bases, leaving 7 bases between them. The CDR3 has 11 amino acids. Specimen: peripheral blood, collected after pregnancy. This receptor was obtained from a female donor with multiple sclerosis, enrolled in a pregnancy study. This chain links TRBV2 with TRBJ2-2; D might be TRBD1 (6 bases). CDR3 DNA: TGTGCCAGCAGAGGGACAGGGGAGCTGTTTTTT. Amino acids: CASRGTGELFF.